The present T cell receptor beta chain was sequenced within a study of OX40 agonist ivuxolimab in advanced cancers. Whole-study context: Dose-escalation patients were diagnosed with hepatocellular carcinoma, melanoma, renal cell cancer or head and neck cancer. Points from the study as a whole: By week 6 at 0.1 to 3.0 mg/kg, blood CD4+ and CD8+ T cells had expanded clonally.

This clone showed up just once. Antigen specificity is unknown. J was trimmed by 8 bases and V by 4 bases; bases with no gene match: 10. CDR3 size: 15 residues. The germline CDR1 and CDR2 sequences are SGHNT and YENEEA. Sequencing was performed with immunoSEQ multiplex PCR; in TCRdb, only in-frame clones are kept and a portion is missing. In the table there are 50,000 to 85,000 clones, under 85% of which are singletons. This TCR came from an adult with an advanced solid tumor such as melanoma, head and neck, liver or kidney cancer. Here the sequenced sample was CD4+ or CD8+ T cells sorted from blood, taken in a trial of the OX40 agonist ivuxolimab. The V call is TRBV11-3, the J call TRBJ1-4; 7 bases are a match to TRBD1. The CDR3 bases are TGTGCCAGCAGCTCATCGGGCACCAGGGGGGAAAAACTGTTTTTT. As protein: CASSSSGTRGEKLFF.